This T cell receptor beta chain comes out of a study of cytomegalovirus exposure and HLA in healthy donors. The PCR made use of 60 Vbeta and 13 Jbeta primers. Assay: immunoSEQ multiplex PCR; the TCRdb copy retains only in-frame clones and omits some. The sample holds around 100,000 clones. Germline CDR1 reads LGHNA; CDR2 reads YNFKEQ. V lost 4 bases, J lost 0 bases, and 17 bases lay in between. The CDR3 runs 17 residues. The sample was PBMCs. This clonotype was obtained from a woman in her twenties or thirties in good health and CMV-seronegative. The J gene is TRBJ2-3, the V gene TRBV4-2; D is possibly TRBD2 (7 bases). DNA for the CDR3: TGTGCCAGCAGCCCTCGAGGGGGGGAGGGCAGCACAGATACGCAGTATTTT. It translates to CASSPRGGEGSTDTQYF.